Shown below are 14 T cell receptor beta chains from a single sample sequenced in a study of human T cells and chemical hapten exposure. TCRdb used MiXCR to reprocess the RACE reads, holding one entry per CDR3 protein. Here the sample spans 350,000 to 450,000 distinct CDR3 sequences, roughly 5.3% being singletons. Time point of the sample: pre-sensitization, week 0. Treatment indicated: therapeutic diphenylcyclopropenone sensitization with weekly scalp DPC. Sequencing used whole blood, obtained in connection with sensitization to the hapten diphenylcyclopropenone (DPC). These receptors all stem from a woman aged 50 to 60 with alopecia areata. Some clones in this sample may be carry-over from other donors' samples.

Notes on this clonotype: The junction differs from germline at one of its ends, possibly a read error. The chain has TRBV12-3 or TRBV12-4 and TRBJ1-3; TRBD1 aligns across 7 bases. This CDR3 contains 16 residues. CDR3 residues: CASREIGTAFRNSIYF. For the CDR3, the DNA is TGTGCCAGCAGGGAAATCGGGACAGCCTTCCGAAACTCCATATATTTT.

The rearrangement uses TRBV5-6 and TRBJ1-6; D call uncertain. The CDR3 is 14 amino acids. CDR1 is SGHDT and CDR2 is YYEEEE in the germline V gene. V was trimmed by 1 base and J by 7 bases, leaving 9 bases between them. This chain's CDR3 is CASSLNQANSPLHF. The CDR3, as DNA: TGTGCCAGCAGCTTGAACCAGGCCAATTCACCCCTCCACTTT.

Many counts were recorded for this clonotype. The rearrangement links TRBV4-2 to TRBJ2-3; D is perhaps TRBD2 (5 bases). This CDR3 is built from 17 residues. V shed 2 bases and J shed 5 bases, with 20 bases lying between them. The germline CDR1 and CDR2 sequences are LGHNA and YNFKEQ. DNA for the CDR3: TGTGCCAGCAGCCAAAAGGGTAGTGTAGCGCATGGAGATACGCAGTATTTT. This encodes CASSQKGSVAHGDTQYF.

This clonotype showed up many times. The V gene is TRBV6-5, the J gene TRBJ2-3; 9 bases match TRBD1. CDR3 length: 17 residues. The ends lost 6 bases at V and 10 bases at J; junction bases unmatched: 20. Germline V lookup: CDR1 MNHEY, CDR2 SVGAGI. CDR3 sequence (DNA): TGTGCCAGCAGATCCTCTCCCGGGACAGGGAGCGGAGAGGCGCAGTATTTT. Protein: CASRSSPGTGSGEAQYF.

This clonotype has just a few counts. V is TRBV11-2 and J is TRBJ2-2, with D uncertain. V gave up 0 bases and J gave up 3 bases, with 8 bases separating them. Looked up from germline, CDR1 is SGHAT and CDR2 is FQNNGV. CDR3 length: 15 residues. CDR3 region: CASSLEGIYTGELFF. The DNA of the CDR3 is TGTGCCAGCAGCTTAGAGGGCATCTACACCGGGGAGCTGTTTTTT.

V is TRBV29-1 and J is TRBJ2-5; D unclear. The germline V and J ends were trimmed by 0 bases and 0 bases, with 8 bases remaining between them. Germline loops: CDR1 SQVTM, CDR2 ANQGSEA. This CDR3 contains 14 residues. For the CDR3, the DNA is TGCAGCGTTGAAGATCTGTTGTACCAAGAGACCCAGTACTTC. Residues: CSVEDLLYQETQYF.

This clonotype has a count of ten or more. The chain has TRBV12-3 or TRBV12-4 and TRBJ2-2; D is ambiguous. Deletions cut 7 bases from V and 0 bases from J, with 12 bases between. This CDR3 is built from 15 residues. Written as DNA, the CDR3 is TGTGCCAGCACCTTTGGGCCGTCGAACACCGGGGAGCTGTTTTTT. It yields the protein CASTFGPSNTGELFF.

At least ten counts were recorded for this clonotype. V gene TRBV29-1 combines with J gene TRBJ1-1; TRBD1 aligns across 7 bases. V was pared by 3 bases and J by 4 bases, with 5 bases of the junction left unmatched. Per the germline V gene, CDR1 is SQVTM and CDR2 is ANQGSEA. This CDR3 has 13 residues. The CDR3 is CSVDYRGGTEAFF. As DNA, the CDR3 is TGCAGCGTTGATTACAGGGGCGGCACTGAAGCTTTCTTT.

CDR3 region: CASSTPDGVNTEAFF. The CDR3, as DNA: TGTGCCAGCAGTACCCCAGACGGGGTGAACACTGAAGCTTTCTTT. The chain is built from TRBV28 and TRBJ1-1; D unresolved. CDR3 length equals 15 residues. Germline V lookup: CDR1 MDHEN, CDR2 SYDVKM. Trimming removed 5 bases at V and 0 bases at J, with 13 bases between. Using reference TRBV28 and TRBJ1-1 for the parts outside the CDR3, the full variable domain is DVKVTQSSRYLVKRTGEKVFLECVQDMDHENMFWYRQDPGLGLRLIYFSYDVKMKEKGDIPEGYSVSREKKERFSLILESASTNQTSMYLCASSTPDGVNTEAFFGQGTRLTVV.

This clonotype was recorded at least ten times. CDR3 residues: CASSLRGANTEAFF. In DNA form, the CDR3 reads TGTGCCAGCAGCCTAAGGGGAGCGAACACTGAAGCTTTCTTT. The gene calls are TRBV9 and TRBJ1-1; D may be TRBD1 (5 bases). Germline V gene data show CDR1 as SGDLS and CDR2 as YYNGEE. V lost 4 bases and J lost 1, with 11 bases in between. This CDR3 spans 14 amino acids.

This clonotype has at least ten counts. This chain links TRBV3-1 with TRBJ2-3; D is unclear. The CDR3 runs to 12 residues. CDR1 is LGHDT and CDR2 is YNNKEL in the germline V gene (reference sequence). With 4 bases removed from V and 14 bases from J, the gap between germline ends came to 16 bases. CDR3 residues: CASSPPGVSPYF. CDR3 bases: TGTGCCAGCAGCCCACCGGGCGTGAGTCCGTATTTT.

Many counts were recorded for this clonotype. The chain joins TRBV12-3 or TRBV12-4 to TRBJ2-7, with 8 bases fitting TRBD2. V was clipped by 5 bases and J by 6 bases; unmatched bases: 9. The length of the CDR3 is 14 residues. CDR3 amino acids: CASSPLTSASEQYF. DNA for the CDR3: TGTGCCAGCAGTCCACTGACTAGCGCTAGCGAGCAGTACTTC.

At least ten counts were recorded for this clonotype. J is TRBJ1-6 and V is TRBV5-6; 8 bases fit TRBD1. V shed 4 bases and J 7 bases; nucleotides not matched to a gene: 4. The CDR3 is 14 amino acids. Germline lookup yields CDR1 SGHDT and CDR2 YYEEEE. CDR3 sequence: CASSLGQANSPLHF. The CDR3 DNA sequence: TGTGCCAGCAGCCTGGGACAGGCCAATTCACCCCTCCACTTT.

This clonotype showed up many times. The V gene is TRBV10-2, the J gene TRBJ2-7; D call uncertain. Germline V CDR1 and CDR2: WSHSY, SAAADI. There are 13 residues in the CDR3. Trimming removed 5 bases from V and 5 bases from J, with 13 bases in between. The CDR3: CASSRRPQDEQYF. CDR3 in DNA: TGCGCCAGCAGTCGGCGGCCCCAGGACGAGCAGTACTTC.